This is a list of T cell receptor beta chains from one sample in a study of shared clonotypes between healthy human individuals. The data were produced by immunoSEQ multiplex PCR, yet TCRdb's version contains in-frame clones alone and is incomplete. Among some 680,000 clones listed, about 80% were seen once. Sequenced sample: memory CD4+ T cells sorted from blood. The receptors stem from a woman aged 25 to 45 in good health. Each CDR3 is given with its conserved first and last residue. A D gene is named only where the DNA matches it firmly. Size is omitted from some rows. Given values are once, few, many or a class for expanded clones.

D gene	V gene	J gene	clone size	CDR3 protein	CDR3 DNA
TRBD2	TRBV2	TRBJ2-5	once	CASSPLTSRQETQYF	TGTGCCAGCAGCCCGCTGACTAGCCGCCAAGAGACCCAGTACTTC
-	TRBV28	TRBJ1-4	-	CASSGRAANEKLFF	TGTGCCAGCAGTGGCAGGGCGGCTAATGAAAAACTGTTTTTT
-	TRBV5-1	TRBJ2-1	-	CASSLDLGTYNEQFF	TGCGCCAGCAGCTTGGATCTAGGAACCTACAATGAGCAGTTCTTC
TRBD2	TRBV7-2	TRBJ2-1	-	CASSLSVLAGVGEQFF	TGTGCCAGCAGCTTATCGGTACTAGCGGGAGTCGGTGAGCAGTTCTTC
-	TRBV2	TRBJ2-5	few	CASIRSTRYQETQYF	TGTGCCAGCATTCGCAGCACCCGCTACCAAGAGACCCAGTACTTC
-	TRBV5-1	TRBJ1-1	-	CASNPGPTNTEAFF	TGCGCCAGCAACCCGGGACCGACGAACACTGAAGCTTTCTTT
TRBD1	TRBV7-6	TRBJ2-4	-	CASSLGGQGNIQYF	TGTGCCAGCAGCTTAGGGGGACAGGGAAACATTCAGTACTTC
-	TRBV6-1	TRBJ1-1	-	CASIRSNTEAFF	TGTGCCAGCATTCGTTCTAACACTGAAGCTTTCTTT
-	TRBV10-3	TRBJ2-1	-	CATQTGGPGYYNEQFF	TGTGCCACCCAAACCGGGGGACCGGGTTACTACAATGAGCAGTTCTTC
TRBD2	TRBV15	TRBJ2-3	-	CATSSPSGRVGDTQYF	TGTGCCACCAGCAGCCCGAGCGGGAGAGTTGGAGATACGCAGTATTTT
-	TRBV11-1	TRBJ2-4	-	CASSSVDIQYF	TGTGCCAGCAGCTCCGTTGACATTCAGTACTTC
TRBD2	TRBV6-5	TRBJ2-7	-	CASSPGTSRTYEQYF	TGTGCCAGCAGCCCCGGGACTAGCAGAACCTACGAGCAGTACTTC
-	TRBV6-5	TRBJ1-2	few	CASSYGRGYTF	TGTGCCAGCAGTTACGGTCGTGGCTACACCTTC
TRBD2	TRBV4-2	TRBJ2-3	-	CASSQDPWGGNPSTDTQYF	TGTGCCAGCAGCCAGGACCCCTGGGGGGGGAACCCTAGCACAGATACGCAGTATTTT
-	TRBV29-1	TRBJ1-1	-	CSVARHGGEGFVNTEAFF	TGCAGCGTTGCCCGTCACGGGGGCGAGGGATTTGTGAACACTGAAGCTTTCTTT
TRBD2	TRBV5-1	TRBJ2-7	-	CASSQGTSNRGGFYEQYF	TGCGCCAGCAGCCAAGGGACTAGCAATCGAGGGGGCTTTTACGAGCAGTACTTC
-	TRBV7-2	TRBJ1-1	few	CASSFRGAEAFF	TGTGCCAGCAGCTTCAGGGGCGCTGAAGCTTTCTTT
TRBD2	TRBV4-1	TRBJ2-7	-	CASSQIDFLPSGYYEQYF	TGCGCCAGCAGCCAAATTGATTTTTTGCCTAGCGGGTACTACGAGCAGTACTTC
-	TRBV19	TRBJ2-1	-	CASSVRGAEQFF	TGTGCCAGTAGTGTTCGGGGCGCTGAGCAGTTCTTC
-	TRBV9	TRBJ2-7	few	CASSPNRETYEQYF	TGTGCCAGCAGCCCCAACAGGGAGACCTACGAGCAGTACTTC
-	TRBV4-2	TRBJ1-3	-	CASSQAELSSGNTIYF	TGTGCCAGCAGCCAAGCTGAACTCAGCTCTGGAAACACCATATATTTT
-	TRBV2	TRBJ2-3	few	CASSPGQRTYDTQYF	TGTGCCAGCAGTCCAGGACAGCGTACCTACGATACGCAGTATTTT
-	TRBV2	TRBJ2-2	-	CASSGQNTGELFF	TGTGCCAGCAGTGGTCAGAACACCGGGGAGCTGTTTTTT
TRBD1	TRBV2	TRBJ1-4	-	CASMSVGGGGEKLFF	TGTGCCAGCATGTCGGTAGGGGGCGGTGGTGAAAAACTGTTTTTT
TRBD2	TRBV19	TRBJ2-1	once	CASSNTWGGSYNEQFF	TGTGCCAGTAGTAACACATGGGGGGGCTCCTACAATGAGCAGTTCTTC
-	TRBV7-9	TRBJ2-5	-	CASSLMGARQETQYF	TGTGCCAGCAGCTTAATGGGGGCGCGCCAAGAGACCCAGTACTTC
-	TRBV27	TRBJ2-3	-	CASSLTGGPDTQYF	TGTGCCAGCAGTTTGACAGGAGGGCCAGATACGCAGTATTTT
-	TRBV15	TRBJ1-2	once	CATSRDTANYGYTF	TGTGCCACCAGCAGAGATACAGCTAACTATGGCTACACCTTC
TRBD1	TRBV27	TRBJ2-5	-	CASSFQGARETQYF	TGTGCCAGCAGTTTCCAGGGGGCGCGAGAGACCCAGTACTTC
-	TRBV6-4	TRBJ1-3	once	CASSEPQGNTIYF	TGTGCCAGCAGTGAGCCTCAGGGAAACACCATATATTTT
TRBD2	TRBV6-4	TRBJ2-1	-	CASSSGTSDYNEQFF	TGTGCCAGCAGTTCCGGGACTAGCGACTACAATGAGCAGTTCTTC
TRBD1	TRBV15	TRBJ2-5	few	CATSGWNRGLETQYF	TGTGCCACCAGCGGGTGGAACAGGGGGCTAGAGACCCAGTACTTC
-	TRBV7-2	TRBJ2-1	-	CASSLGAPAVNEQFF	TGTGCCAGCAGCTTAGGAGCCCCGGCGGTCAATGAGCAGTTCTTC
-	TRBV18	TRBJ1-3	once	CASSPPSGGGYSLDSGNTIYF	TGTGCCAGCTCACCACCGTCGGGGGGCGGCTACTCACTCGACTCTGGAAACACCATATATTTT
-	TRBV2	TRBJ2-1	-	CASSSGNNEQFF	TGTGCCAGCAGTTCGGGGAACAATGAGCAGTTCTTC
-	TRBV6-6	TRBJ2-7	once	CASTPGGQPYEQYF	TGTGCCAGCACTCCCGGAGGGCAACCCTACGAGCAGTACTTC
TRBD1	TRBV28	TRBJ1-2	-	CATIQGTGEGYTF	TGTGCCACCATTCAAGGGACAGGGGAAGGCTACACCTTC
-	TRBV28	TRBJ1-2	once	CASRRSSNYGYTF	TGTGCCAGCAGAAGGTCCAGTAACTATGGCTACACCTTC
-	TRBV15	TRBJ2-7	-	CATSRVLSEQYF	TGTGCCACCAGCAGAGTACTAAGCGAGCAGTACTTC
-	TRBV2	TRBJ1-3	few	CASSKDTSGNTIYF	TGTGCCAGCAGTAAAGACACCTCTGGAAACACCATATATTTT
-	TRBV6-1	TRBJ1-2	-	CASSEELAANYGYTF	TGTGCCAGCAGTGAAGAGTTGGCGGCCAACTATGGCTACACCTTC
-	TRBV11-3	TRBJ1-1	few	CASSLGGVGTEAFF	TGTGCCAGCAGCTTAGGAGGGGTTGGCACTGAAGCTTTCTTT
-	TRBV2	TRBJ2-1	-	CASSETHFPDFF	TGTGCCAGCAGTGAAACCCACTTCCCCGATTTCTTC